The sequence of this T cell receptor (beta chain) was determined in a study of post-analysis software for immune sequencing data. The wider study: The patients showed relapsing-remitting, secondary progressive and progressive-relapsing multiple sclerosis courses.

Prepared libraries of TCR beta cDNA carried unique molecular identifiers. Once about 0.85 to 11 million T cells were used, approximately 470,000 cDNA molecules resulted. One entry per CDR3 protein, called by TCRdb with MiXCR from the PCR reads. The sample contains roughly 570,000 distinct CDR3 sequences, around a third of which appear only once. This CDR3 spans 11 amino acids. Germline CDR1 and CDR2: SQVTM and ANQGSEA. Study-wide results and caveats: About 5 TRBV segments, including TRBV5-6, TRBV5-1 and TRBV20-1, were more frequent in patients than controls. F measure clustering grouped samples strongly by preparation batch. Compared against controls, patients with multiple sclerosis displayed significantly lower normalized Chao1 diversity.

The sample holds one count of this clonotype. Antigen unknown. At one end the junction does not follow the germline gene, possibly because of a read error. The specimen sequenced was blood. This receptor was identified in a girl between 2 and 17 years old with multiple sclerosis. This chain links TRBV29-1 with TRBJ2-5, with D possibly being TRBD2 (5 bases). The CDR3 DNA reads TGCAGCGTTGAATTTGGGGAGACCCGGTACTTC. Translated: CSVEFGETRYF. Full variable domain (rest looked up from reference TRBV29-1 and TRBJ2-5): SAVISQKPSRDICQRGTSLTIQCQVDSQVTMMFWYRQQPGQSLTLIATANQGSEATYESGFVIDKFPISRPNLTFSTLTVSNMSPEDSSIYLCSVEFGETRYFGPGTRLLVL.